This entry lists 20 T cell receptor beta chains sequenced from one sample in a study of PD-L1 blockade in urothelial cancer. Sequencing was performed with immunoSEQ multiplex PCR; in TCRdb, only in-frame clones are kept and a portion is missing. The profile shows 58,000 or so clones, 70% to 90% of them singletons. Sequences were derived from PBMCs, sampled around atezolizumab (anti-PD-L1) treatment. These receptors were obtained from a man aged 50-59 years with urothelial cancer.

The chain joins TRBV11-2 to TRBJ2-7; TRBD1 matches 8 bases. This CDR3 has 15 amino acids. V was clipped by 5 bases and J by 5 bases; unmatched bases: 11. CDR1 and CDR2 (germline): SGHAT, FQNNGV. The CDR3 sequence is CASSTIRGRSDEQYF. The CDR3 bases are TGTGCCAGCAGCACTATCAGGGGGCGCAGCGACGAGCAGTACTTC.

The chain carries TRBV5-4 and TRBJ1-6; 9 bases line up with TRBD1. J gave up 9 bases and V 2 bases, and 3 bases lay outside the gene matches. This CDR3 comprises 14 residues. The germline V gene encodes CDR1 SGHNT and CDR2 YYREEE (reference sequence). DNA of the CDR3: TGTGCCAGCAGCTTAGGGACAGGGCCTTCACCCCTCCACTTT. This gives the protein CASSLGTGPSPLHF.

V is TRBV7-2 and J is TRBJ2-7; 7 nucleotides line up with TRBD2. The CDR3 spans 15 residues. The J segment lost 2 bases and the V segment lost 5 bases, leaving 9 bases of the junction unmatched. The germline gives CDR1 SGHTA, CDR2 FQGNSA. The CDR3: CASSPLGGFTYEQYF. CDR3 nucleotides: TGTGCCAGCAGCCCCCTGGGAGGGTTCACCTACGAGCAGTACTTC.

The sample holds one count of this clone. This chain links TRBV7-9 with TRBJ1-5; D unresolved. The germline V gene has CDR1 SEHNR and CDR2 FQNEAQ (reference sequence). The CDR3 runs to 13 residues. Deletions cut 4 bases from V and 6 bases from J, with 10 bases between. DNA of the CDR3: TGTGCCAGCAGCTACGGGGTCCTTCAGCCCCAGCATTTT. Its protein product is CASSYGVLQPQHF.

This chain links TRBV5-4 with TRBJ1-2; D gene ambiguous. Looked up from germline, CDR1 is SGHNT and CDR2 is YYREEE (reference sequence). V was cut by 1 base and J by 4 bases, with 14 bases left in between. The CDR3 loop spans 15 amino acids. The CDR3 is CASSLIQEPLYGYTF. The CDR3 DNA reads TGTGCCAGCAGCTTGATCCAGGAACCCCTCTATGGCTACACCTTC.

CDR3 sequence: CASRIGLADIYEQYF. The CDR3 coding sequence is TGTGCCAGCAGGATCGGACTAGCGGATATCTACGAGCAGTACTTC. The V call is TRBV2, the J call TRBJ2-7, with 10 bases that match TRBD2. The length of the CDR3 is 15 residues. With V trimmed by 6 bases and J by 3 bases, 8 bases remained unmatched. Germline assignment: CDR1 SNHLY and CDR2 FYNNEI.

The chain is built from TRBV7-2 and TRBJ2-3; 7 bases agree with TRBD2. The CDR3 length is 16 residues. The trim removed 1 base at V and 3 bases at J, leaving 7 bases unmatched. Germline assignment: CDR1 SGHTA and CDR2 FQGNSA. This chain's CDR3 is CASSLVGGSLTDTQYF. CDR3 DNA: TGTGCCAGCAGCTTAGTCGGGGGGAGTTTGACAGATACGCAGTATTTT.

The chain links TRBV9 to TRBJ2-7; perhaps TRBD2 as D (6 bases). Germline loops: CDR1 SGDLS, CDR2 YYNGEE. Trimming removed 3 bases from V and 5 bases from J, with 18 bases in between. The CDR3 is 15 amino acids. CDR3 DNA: TGTGCCAGCAGCGGCGGGACCGCGCGAGTCGACGAGCAGTACTTC. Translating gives CASSGGTARVDEQYF.

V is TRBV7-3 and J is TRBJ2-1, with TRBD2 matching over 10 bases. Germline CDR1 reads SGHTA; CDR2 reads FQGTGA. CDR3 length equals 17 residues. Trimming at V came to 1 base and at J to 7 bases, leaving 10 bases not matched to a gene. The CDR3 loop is CASSLRVGTSERNEQFF. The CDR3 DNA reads TGTGCCAGCAGCTTAAGGGTTGGGACTAGCGAACGTAATGAGCAGTTCTTC.

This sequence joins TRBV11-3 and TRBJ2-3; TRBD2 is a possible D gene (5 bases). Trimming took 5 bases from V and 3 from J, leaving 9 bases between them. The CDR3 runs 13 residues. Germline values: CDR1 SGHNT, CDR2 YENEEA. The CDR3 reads CASSRRWTDTQYF. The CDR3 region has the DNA TGTGCCAGCAGCCGGAGGTGGACAGATACGCAGTATTTT.

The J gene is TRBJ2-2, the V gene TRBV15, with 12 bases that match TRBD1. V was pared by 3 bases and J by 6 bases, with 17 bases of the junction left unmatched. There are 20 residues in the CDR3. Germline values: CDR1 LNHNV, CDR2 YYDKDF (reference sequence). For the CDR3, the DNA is TGTGCCACCAGCAGGACCTCGAAACAGCCGGGACAGGGGGCTGCCGGGGAGCTGTTTTTT. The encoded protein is CATSRTSKQPGQGAAGELFF.

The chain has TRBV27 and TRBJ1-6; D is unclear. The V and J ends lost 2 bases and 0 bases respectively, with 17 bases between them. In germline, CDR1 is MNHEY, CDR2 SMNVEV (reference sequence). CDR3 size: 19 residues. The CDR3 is CASSLNSPLGSSYNSPLHF. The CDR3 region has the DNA TGTGCCAGCAGTTTAAATTCCCCCCTTGGGAGCTCCTATAATTCACCCCTCCACTTT.

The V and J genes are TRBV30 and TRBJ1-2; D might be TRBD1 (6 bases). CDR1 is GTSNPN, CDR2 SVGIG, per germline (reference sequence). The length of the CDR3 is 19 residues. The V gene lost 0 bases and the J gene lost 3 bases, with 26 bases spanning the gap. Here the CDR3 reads CAWSVRRQGIIRYHYGYTF. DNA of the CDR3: TGTGCCTGGAGTGTAAGGAGGCAGGGGATCATCAGGTATCACTATGGCTACACCTTC.

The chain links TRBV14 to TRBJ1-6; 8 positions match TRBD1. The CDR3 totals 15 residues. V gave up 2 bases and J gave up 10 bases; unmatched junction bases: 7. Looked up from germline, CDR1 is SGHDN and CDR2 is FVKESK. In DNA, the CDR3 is TGTGCCAGCAGCCAAATGACAGGGGTGAACTCACCCCTCCACTTT. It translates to CASSQMTGVNSPLHF.

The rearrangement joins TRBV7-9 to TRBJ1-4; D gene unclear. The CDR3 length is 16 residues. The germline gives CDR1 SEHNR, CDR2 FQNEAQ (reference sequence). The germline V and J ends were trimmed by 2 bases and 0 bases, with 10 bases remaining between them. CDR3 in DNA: TGTGCCAGCAGCTTATTGCACAGTTCAACTAATGAAAAACTGTTTTTT. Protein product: CASSLLHSSTNEKLFF.

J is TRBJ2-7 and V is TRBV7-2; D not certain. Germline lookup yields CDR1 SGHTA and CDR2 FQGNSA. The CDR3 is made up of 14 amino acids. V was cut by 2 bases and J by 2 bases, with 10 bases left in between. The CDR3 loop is CASSLLEKTYEQYF. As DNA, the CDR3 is TGTGCCAGCAGCTTATTGGAGAAGACCTACGAGCAGTACTTC.

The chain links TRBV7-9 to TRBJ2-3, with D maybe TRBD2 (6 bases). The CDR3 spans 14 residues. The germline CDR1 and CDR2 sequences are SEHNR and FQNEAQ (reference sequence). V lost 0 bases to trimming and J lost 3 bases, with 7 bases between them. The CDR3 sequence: CASSLARGTDTQYF. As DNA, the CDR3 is TGTGCCAGCAGCTTAGCGCGGGGAACAGATACGCAGTATTTT.

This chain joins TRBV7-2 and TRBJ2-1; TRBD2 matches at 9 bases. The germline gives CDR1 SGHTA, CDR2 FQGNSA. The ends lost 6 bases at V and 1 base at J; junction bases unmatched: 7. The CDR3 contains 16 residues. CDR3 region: CASSNPGLASYNEQFF. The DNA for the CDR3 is TGTGCCAGCAGTAATCCGGGACTAGCATCCTACAATGAGCAGTTCTTC.

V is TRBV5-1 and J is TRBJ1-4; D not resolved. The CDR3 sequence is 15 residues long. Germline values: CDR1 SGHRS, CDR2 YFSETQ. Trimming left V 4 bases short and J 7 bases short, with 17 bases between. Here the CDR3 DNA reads TGCGCCAGCAGCCTTTCACAGTCTAACGGTGAAAAACTGTTTTTT. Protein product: CASSLSQSNGEKLFF.

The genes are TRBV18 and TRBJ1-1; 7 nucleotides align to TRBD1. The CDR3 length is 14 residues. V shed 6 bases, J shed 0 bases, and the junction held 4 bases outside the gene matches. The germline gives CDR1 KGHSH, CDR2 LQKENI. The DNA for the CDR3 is TGTGCCAGCTCCGAGGGGGCGATGAACACTGAAGCTTTCTTT. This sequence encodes CASSEGAMNTEAFF.